One T cell receptor (beta chain) is described in this entry. The specificity of this receptor is unknown. The sample holds no much larger clone one base away, and base qualities are not on file. PBMCs were isolated by Ficoll-Paque density gradient centrifugation. This sample stems from a study of T-cell memory formation after mild COVID-19 (dated by TCRdb to the early 2020s). Background on the whole study: TCR sequence clusters from the two donors were found to be largely donor specific. T-cell clones expanding and contracting after mild COVID-19 in two donors were tracked by longitudinal TCRalpha and TCRbeta repertoire sequencing. The cohort comprised two young, previously healthy adult volunteers, one female and one male. On the study overall, not on this receptor specifically: The study included only a couple of mild cases, and larger cohorts that include severe cases with pre-infection samples were judged to be necessary. Contracting CD4+ clones were found mainly in CM and EM memory subsets, while CD8+ clones were enriched in EMRA. Some responding clones were found in pre-infection memory, which suggests that pre-existing cross-reactive memory T cells took part in the SARS-CoV-2 response. SARS-CoV-2 specificity was not confirmed for the second-wave clones peaking on day 37. Clones that contracted from day 15 to 85 showed balanced CD4/CD8 phenotypes, whereas a second wave of clones that expanded from day 15 to 37 leaned towards CD4+.

Sequencing was performed on an Illumina NovaSeq 6000. Using 5'RACE with constant-segment primers, TCRalpha and TCRbeta cDNA libraries were constructed, with sample barcodes and unique molecular identifiers added in the process. RNA was extracted from every sample with Trizol reagent. Amplification of the libraries took two PCR steps, and the second step added a second sample barcode plus Illumina TruSeq adapters. The libraries were sequenced on an Illumina NovaSeq using 2 x 150 bp paired-end reads. Processing in the source paper ran as follows. Demultiplexing of reads and collapsing into UMI-guided consensus sequences were performed with migec v1.2.7. Using mixcr v2.1.11, the UMI consensuses were aligned to TRA and TRB V and J templates and assembled into clonotypes. Clonotypes were classified as expanded or contracted when called significant by both edgeR and NoisET, with noise models trained on biological replicates. For edgeR calls, the cutoffs were a false discovery rate-adjusted p below 0.01 and a log2 fold-change threshold of 1. PCA with hierarchical clustering of max-normalized trajectories of the 1000 most abundant clonotypes was used as exploratory dynamics analysis. Separately sequenced CD4+ and CD8+ repertoires were used to assign a CD4 or CD8 phenotype to each responding clone. TCRdb cleaned the public reads at Q25 with fastp, built clones with MiXCR and kept in-frame beta chains. Rows merge per CDR3 protein into single entries with the most common DNA and genes. The V and J calls come from TCRdb's annotation, not from the publication. Within this sample are 550,000 to 600,000 distinct CDR3 sequences, with roughly 22% of them counted one time only. The ten largest clones take up roughly 9.1% of the sample.

The clonotype originates from an adult woman who had mild COVID-19 (a few samples of this study predate the infection). The sample titles of this study are shuffled in the database, so cell type and time point are left out; the donor was told from shared clones. Material: PBMCs or a T cell subset sorted from them (not recorded which).

The DNA sequence is as follows: TGTGCCAGCTCACATCCGACAGATACGCAGTATTTT. This sequence encodes CASSHPTDTQYF. This sequence uses TRBV18 and TRBJ2-3; the D gene is unclear. CDR1 and CDR2 (KGHSH, LQKENI) derive from the germline V gene. Including cysteine and phenylalanine, the CDR3 has 12 amino acids. The DNA shown is the 36-base CDR3, in frame from base 1. Deletion took 4 bases off V and 3 bases off J, with a span of 5 bases between the germline ends.